This T cell receptor beta chain was recorded in a study of blood T cell repertoires in COVID-19. Overall study context: COVID-19 samples, acute and convalescent, were from the United States, Italy and Spain. T cells, B-cell-depleted T cells, or PBMCs provided the cDNA or gDNA that served as material.

This CDR3 contains 15 residues. V shed 1 base, J shed 7 bases, and the junction held 7 bases outside the gene matches. Germline loops: CDR1 MGHRA, CDR2 YSYEKL. This clone was counted between two and nine times. Original analysis: The authors estimated nucleated cell counts from reference gene primer amplification. TCRdb's copy holds only in-frame clones and misses some; the assay was immunoSEQ multiplex PCR. V and J calls and clone size are those listed in that table; D and trimming were worked out from the DNA. The sample lists around 26,000 clones; approximately 79% were seen once. The chain carries TRBV4-1 and TRBJ2-3; 8 bases match TRBD2. Sequenced input: peripheral blood. The TCR was taken from a man aged 80 or over with active or convalescent COVID-19. CDR3 bases: TGCGCCAGCAGCCAAGGGGGTAGCGGGACTCATACGCAGTATTTT. It codes for CASSQGGSGTHTQYF.